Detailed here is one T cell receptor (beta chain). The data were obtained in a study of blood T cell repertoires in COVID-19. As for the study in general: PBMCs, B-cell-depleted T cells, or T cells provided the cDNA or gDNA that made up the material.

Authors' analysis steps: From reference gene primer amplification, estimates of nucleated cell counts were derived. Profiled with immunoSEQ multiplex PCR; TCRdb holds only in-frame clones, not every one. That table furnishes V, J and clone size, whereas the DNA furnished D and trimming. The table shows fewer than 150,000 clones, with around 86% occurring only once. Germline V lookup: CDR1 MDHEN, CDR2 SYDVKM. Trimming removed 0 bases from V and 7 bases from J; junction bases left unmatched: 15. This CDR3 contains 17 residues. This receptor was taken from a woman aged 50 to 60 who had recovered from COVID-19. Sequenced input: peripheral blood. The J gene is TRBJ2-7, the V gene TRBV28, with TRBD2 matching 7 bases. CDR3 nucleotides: TGTGCCAGCAGTTTATGGGGGGGAGGGCCCCAACGGGGAGAGCAGTACTTC. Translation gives CASSLWGGGPQRGEQYF. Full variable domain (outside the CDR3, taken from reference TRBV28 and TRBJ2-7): DVKVTQSSRYLVKRTGEKVFLECVQDMDHENMFWYRQDPGLGLRLIYFSYDVKMKEKGDIPEGYSVSREKKERFSLILESASTNQTSMYLCASSLWGGGPQRGEQYFGPGTRLTVT.